This T cell receptor (beta chain) was sequenced for a study of T cell clones after liver transplantation. About the study: At least one year of complete immunosuppression withdrawal without enzymes over twice normal defined tolerance.

TCRdb keeps only in-frame clones here, not all; method: immunoSEQ multiplex PCR. The sample shows about 33,000 clones, over 85% of them seen only once. Points from the study as a whole: Conclusions were preliminary, with small, heterogeneous patient groups.

To note about this clone: Its antigen is still unknown.

Source: CD8+ T cells from blood, taken 12 months after liver transplant. The origin of this receptor is a human patient who received a liver transplant. Some T cells may be supplied by the graft donor.

CDR3 in amino acids: CASSGQSSYEQYF. In DNA form, the CDR3 reads TGTGCCAGCAGTGGACAGTCCTCCTACGAGCAGTACTTC. The V call is TRBV6-6, the J call TRBJ2-7; D is perhaps TRBD1 (6 bases). Germline values: CDR1 MNHNY, CDR2 SVGAGI (reference sequence). The CDR3 runs 13 residues. The ends were cut back, 5 bases at V and 0 bases at J, with 8 bases in the middle.